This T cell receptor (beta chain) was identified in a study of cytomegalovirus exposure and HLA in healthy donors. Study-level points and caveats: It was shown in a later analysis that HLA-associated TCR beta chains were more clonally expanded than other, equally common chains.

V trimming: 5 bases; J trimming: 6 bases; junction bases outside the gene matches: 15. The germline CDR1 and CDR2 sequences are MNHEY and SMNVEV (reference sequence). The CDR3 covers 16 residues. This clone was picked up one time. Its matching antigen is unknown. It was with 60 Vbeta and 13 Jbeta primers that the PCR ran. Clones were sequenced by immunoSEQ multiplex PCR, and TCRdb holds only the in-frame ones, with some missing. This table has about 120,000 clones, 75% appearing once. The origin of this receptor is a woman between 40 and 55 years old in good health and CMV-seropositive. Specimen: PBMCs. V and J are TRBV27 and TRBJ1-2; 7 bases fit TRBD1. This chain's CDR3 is CASSPYPTGRWNGYTF. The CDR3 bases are TGTGCCAGCAGTCCATACCCGACAGGGAGGTGGAATGGCTACACCTTC.